This T cell receptor beta chain was profiled in a study of cytomegalovirus exposure and HLA in healthy donors. Across the study: Earlier sequencing of about 179 million T cells yielded roughly 100 million unique TCR beta sequences.

Germline V gene sequence: CDR1 SGDLS, CDR2 YYNGEE. V was clipped by 0 bases and J by 8 bases, with 8 bases between them. The CDR3 spans 13 residues. PCR was performed using 60 Vbeta and 13 Jbeta primers. Some clones are missing from TCRdb's copy, which holds only in-frame ones; the method was immunoSEQ multiplex PCR. The table lists 150,000 to 200,000 clones, more than 65% of them singletons. The V call is TRBV9, the J call TRBJ1-4; D not resolved. The sequence came from a girl aged 2 to 10 in good health and CMV-seropositive. The sequencing input was PBMCs. The CDR3 bases are TGTGCCAGCAGCGTAGGCCAGACAGAAAAACTGTTTTTT. Protein: CASSVGQTEKLFF.